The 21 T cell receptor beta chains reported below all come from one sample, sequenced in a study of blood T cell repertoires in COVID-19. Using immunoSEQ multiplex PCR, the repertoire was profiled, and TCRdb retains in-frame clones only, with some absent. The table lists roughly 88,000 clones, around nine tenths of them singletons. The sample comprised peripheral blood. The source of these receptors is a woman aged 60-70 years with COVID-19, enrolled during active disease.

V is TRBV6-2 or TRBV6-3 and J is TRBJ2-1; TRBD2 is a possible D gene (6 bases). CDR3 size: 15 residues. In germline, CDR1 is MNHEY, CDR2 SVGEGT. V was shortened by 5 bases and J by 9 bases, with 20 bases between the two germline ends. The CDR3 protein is CASSTYRASGGEQFF. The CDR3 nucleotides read TGTGCCAGCAGTACCTACCGGGCGTCCGGGGGTGAGCAGTTCTTC.

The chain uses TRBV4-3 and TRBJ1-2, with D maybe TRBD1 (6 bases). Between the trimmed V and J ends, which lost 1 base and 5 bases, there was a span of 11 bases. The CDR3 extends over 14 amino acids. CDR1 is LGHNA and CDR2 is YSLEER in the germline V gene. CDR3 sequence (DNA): TGCGCCAGCAGCCAAGTATCACAGGGTTATGGCTACACCTTC. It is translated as CASSQVSQGYGYTF.

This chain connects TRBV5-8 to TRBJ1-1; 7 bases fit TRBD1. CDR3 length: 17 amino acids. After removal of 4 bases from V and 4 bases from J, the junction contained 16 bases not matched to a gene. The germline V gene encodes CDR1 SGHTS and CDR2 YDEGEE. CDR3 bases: TGTGCCAGCAGCCCCCCACGCGATCCTGCAGGGGGCACTGAAGCTTTCTTT. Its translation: CASSPPRDPAGGTEAFF.

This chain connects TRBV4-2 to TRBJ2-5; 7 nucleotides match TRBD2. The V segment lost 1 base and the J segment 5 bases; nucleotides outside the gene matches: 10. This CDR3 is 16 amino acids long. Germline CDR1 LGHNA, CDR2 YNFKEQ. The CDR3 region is CASSQGREGRGETQYF. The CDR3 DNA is TGTGCCAGCAGCCAAGGAAGGGAGGGTCGAGGGGAGACCCAGTACTTC.

The CDR3 spells CASSLARGYNQPQHF. CDR3 nucleotide sequence: TGTGCCAGCAGCTTGGCTCGGGGTTACAATCAGCCCCAGCATTTT. The chain links TRBV5-6 to TRBJ1-5; D unresolved. Germline lookup yields CDR1 SGHDT and CDR2 YYEEEE. V gave up 0 bases and J gave up 3 bases, with 10 bases separating them. The CDR3 sequence is 15 residues long.

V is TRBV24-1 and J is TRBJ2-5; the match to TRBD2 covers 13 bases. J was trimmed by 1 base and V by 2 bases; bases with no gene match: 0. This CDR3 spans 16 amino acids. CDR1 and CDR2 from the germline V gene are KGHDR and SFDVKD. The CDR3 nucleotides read TGTGCCACCAGTGATTGGACTAGCGGGGGCCAAGAGACCCAGTACTTC. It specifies CATSDWTSGGQETQYF.

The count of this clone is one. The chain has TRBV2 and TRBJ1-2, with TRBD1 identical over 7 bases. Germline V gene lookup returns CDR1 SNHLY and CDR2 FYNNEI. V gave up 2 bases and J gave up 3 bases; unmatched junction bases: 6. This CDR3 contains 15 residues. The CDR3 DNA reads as TGTGCCAGCAGTGAATTCCGACAGGGATACTATGGCTACACCTTC. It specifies CASSEFRQGYYGYTF.

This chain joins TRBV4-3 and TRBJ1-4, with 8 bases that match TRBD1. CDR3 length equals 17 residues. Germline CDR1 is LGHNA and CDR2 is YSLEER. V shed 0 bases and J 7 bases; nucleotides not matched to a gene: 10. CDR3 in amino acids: CASSQDNSPGQAEKLFF. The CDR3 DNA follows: TGCGCCAGCAGCCAAGACAACAGCCCGGGACAGGCTGAAAAACTGTTTTTT.

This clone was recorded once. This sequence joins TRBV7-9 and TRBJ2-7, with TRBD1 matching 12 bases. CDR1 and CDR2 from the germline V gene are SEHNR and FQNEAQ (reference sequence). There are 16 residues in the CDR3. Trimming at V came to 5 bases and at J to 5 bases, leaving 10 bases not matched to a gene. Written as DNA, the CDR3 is TGTGCCAGCAGCCGAGGGACAGGGGGCGAAAATCACGAGCAGTACTTC. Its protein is CASSRGTGGENHEQYF.

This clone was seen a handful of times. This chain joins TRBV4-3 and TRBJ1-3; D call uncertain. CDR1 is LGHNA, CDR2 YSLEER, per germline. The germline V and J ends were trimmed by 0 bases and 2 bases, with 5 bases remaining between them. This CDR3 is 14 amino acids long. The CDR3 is CASSQDAAGNTIYF. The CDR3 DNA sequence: TGCGCCAGCAGCCAAGACGCGGCTGGAAACACCATATATTTT.

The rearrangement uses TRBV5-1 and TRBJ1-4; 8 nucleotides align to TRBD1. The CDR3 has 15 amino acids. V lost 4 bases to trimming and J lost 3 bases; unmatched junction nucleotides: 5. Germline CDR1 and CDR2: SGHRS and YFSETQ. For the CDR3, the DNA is TGCGCCAGCAGCAACCGGGGACAGGCTAATGAAAAACTGTTTTTT. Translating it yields CASSNRGQANEKLFF. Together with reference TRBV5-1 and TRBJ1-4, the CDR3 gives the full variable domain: KAGVTQTPRYLIKTRGQQVTLSCSPISGHRSVSWYQQTPGQGLQFLFEYFSETQRNKGNFPGRFSGRQFSNSRSEMNVSTLELGDSALYLCASSNRGQANEKLFFGSGTQLSVL.

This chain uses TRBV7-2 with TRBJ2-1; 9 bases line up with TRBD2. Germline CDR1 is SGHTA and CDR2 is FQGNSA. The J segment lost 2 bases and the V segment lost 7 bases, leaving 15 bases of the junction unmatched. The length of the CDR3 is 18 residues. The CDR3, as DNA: TGTGCCAGCATTTCCAGACCGAGCGGGGGGCCAACCTACAATGAGCAGTTCTTC. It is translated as CASISRPSGGPTYNEQFF.

DNA of the CDR3: TGTGCCTGGAGCCGCGCAGGGTGGGATTCACCCCTCCACTTT. Its translation: CAWSRAGWDSPLHF. The genes are TRBV30 and TRBJ1-6; D possibly corresponds to TRBD1 (5 bases). Trimming removed 3 bases from V and 8 bases from J, with 14 bases in between. Germline CDR1 is GTSNPN and CDR2 is SVGIG (reference sequence). The CDR3 spans 14 residues.

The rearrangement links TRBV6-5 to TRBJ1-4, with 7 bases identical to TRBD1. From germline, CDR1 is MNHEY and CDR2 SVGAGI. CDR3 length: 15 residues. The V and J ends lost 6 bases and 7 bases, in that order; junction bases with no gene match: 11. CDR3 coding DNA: TGTGCCAGCAGGACCAGACAGGGTTTGGGTGAAAAACTGTTTTTT. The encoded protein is CASRTRQGLGEKLFF.

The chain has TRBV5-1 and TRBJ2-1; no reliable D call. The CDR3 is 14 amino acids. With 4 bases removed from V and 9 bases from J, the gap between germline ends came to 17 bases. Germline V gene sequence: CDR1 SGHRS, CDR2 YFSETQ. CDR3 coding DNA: TGCGCCAGCAGCCTTCCGACGGCCCTAGGTGAGCAGTTCTTC. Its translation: CASSLPTALGEQFF.

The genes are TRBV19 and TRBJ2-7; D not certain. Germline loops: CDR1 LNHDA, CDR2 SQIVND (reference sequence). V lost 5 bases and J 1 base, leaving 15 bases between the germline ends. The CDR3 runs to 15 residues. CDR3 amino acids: CASSPTTHRSYEQYF. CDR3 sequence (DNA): TGTGCCAGTAGTCCCACGACTCATCGGTCCTACGAGCAGTACTTC.

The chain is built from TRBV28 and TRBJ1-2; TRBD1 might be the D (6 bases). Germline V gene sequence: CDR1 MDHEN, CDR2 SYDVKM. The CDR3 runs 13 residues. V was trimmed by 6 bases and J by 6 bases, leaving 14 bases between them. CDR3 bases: TGTGCCAGCAGGGTTAACAGGGATAATGGCTACACCTTC. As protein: CASRVNRDNGYTF.

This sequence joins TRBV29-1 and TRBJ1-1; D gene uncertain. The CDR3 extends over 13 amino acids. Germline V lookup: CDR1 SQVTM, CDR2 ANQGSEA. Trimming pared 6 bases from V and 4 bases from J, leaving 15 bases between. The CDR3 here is CSVRIRVGTEAFF. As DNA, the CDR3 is TGCAGCGTCCGAATCCGGGTGGGCACTGAAGCTTTCTTT.

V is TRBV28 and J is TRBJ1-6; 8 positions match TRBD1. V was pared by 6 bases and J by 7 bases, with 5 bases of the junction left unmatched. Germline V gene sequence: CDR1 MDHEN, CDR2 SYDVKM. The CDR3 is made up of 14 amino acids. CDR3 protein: CASRRTGKNSPLHF. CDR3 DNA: TGTGCCAGCAGGAGGACAGGGAAGAATTCACCCCTCCACTTT.

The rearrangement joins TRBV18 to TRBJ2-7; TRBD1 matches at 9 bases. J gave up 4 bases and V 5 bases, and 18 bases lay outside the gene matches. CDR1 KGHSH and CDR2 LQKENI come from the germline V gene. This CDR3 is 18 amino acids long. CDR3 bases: TGTGCCAGCTCAACCTCGGGACAGGGAAAAGGGTACCGGTACGAGCAGTACTTC. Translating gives CASSTSGQGKGYRYEQYF.

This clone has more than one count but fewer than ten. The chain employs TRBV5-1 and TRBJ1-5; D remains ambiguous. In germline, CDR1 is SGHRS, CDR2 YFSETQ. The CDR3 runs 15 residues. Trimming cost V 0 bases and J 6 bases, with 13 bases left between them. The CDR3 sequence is CASSLDGREAQPQHF. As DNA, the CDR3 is TGCGCCAGCAGCTTGGACGGGAGGGAGGCTCAGCCCCAGCATTTT.